This T cell receptor beta chain was recovered during a study of cytomegalovirus exposure and HLA in healthy donors. As for the study in general: Genotyping showed less than 85% of roughly 400 donors falling in the Caucasian-associated ancestry cluster.

It was with 60 Vbeta and 13 Jbeta primers that the PCR ran. TCRdb keeps only in-frame clones here, not all; method: immunoSEQ multiplex PCR. Here the sample spans 87,000 or so clones, less than 10% being singletons. With respect to this clone: Antigen unknown.

Overall study results and limits: The authors reported that TCR beta sequences could predict HLA-A and HLA-B alleles. These predictions were accurate for most subjects in the first cohort.

Trimming took 4 bases from V and 3 from J, leaving 15 bases between them. The CDR3 has 15 residues. Germline V gene lookup returns CDR1 SGDLS and CDR2 YYNGEE. V is TRBV9 and J is TRBJ2-3; no clear D gene. The source is a man aged 50-59 years in good health and CMV-seronegative. Sequenced sample: PBMCs. CDR3 nucleotide sequence: TGTGCCAGCAGCCCGTCCTCCAGATTGACAGATACGCAGTATTTT. Translating it yields CASSPSSRLTDTQYF.